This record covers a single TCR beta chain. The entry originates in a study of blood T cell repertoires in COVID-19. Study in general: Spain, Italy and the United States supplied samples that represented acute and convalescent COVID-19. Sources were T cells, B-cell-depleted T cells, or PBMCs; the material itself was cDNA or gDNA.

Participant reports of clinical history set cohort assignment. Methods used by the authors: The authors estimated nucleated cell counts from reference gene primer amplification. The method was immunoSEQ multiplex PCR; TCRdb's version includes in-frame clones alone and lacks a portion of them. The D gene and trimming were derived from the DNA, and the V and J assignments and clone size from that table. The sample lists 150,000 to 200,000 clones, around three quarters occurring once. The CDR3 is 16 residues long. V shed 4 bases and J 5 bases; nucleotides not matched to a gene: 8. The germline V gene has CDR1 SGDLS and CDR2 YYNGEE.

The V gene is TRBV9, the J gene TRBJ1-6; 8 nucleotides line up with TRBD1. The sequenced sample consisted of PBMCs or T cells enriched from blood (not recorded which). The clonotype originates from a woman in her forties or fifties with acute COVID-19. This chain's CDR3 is CASSSGQGRHNSPLHF. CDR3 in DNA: TGTGCCAGCAGCTCCGGACAGGGCCGTCATAATTCACCCCTCCACTTT.